These 10 T cell receptor beta chains share one sample of origin, sequenced in a study of T cell responses to AZD1222 COVID-19 vaccine. The protocol was immunoSEQ multiplex PCR, while the TCRdb copy is restricted to in-frame clones and leaves out a portion. The table records roughly 180,000 clones, roughly nine tenths of them present only once. The specimen was peripheral blood, collected 28 days after the second AZD1222 dose. The source of these receptors is an adult who received the AZD1222 COVID-19 vaccine.

The rearrangement uses TRBV3-1 (or the pseudogene TRBV3-2) and TRBJ2-3; TRBD2 aligns across 9 bases. The trim removed 4 bases at V and 5 bases at J, leaving 13 bases unmatched. This CDR3 is built from 17 residues. Germline CDR1 LGHDT, CDR2 YNNKEL (reference sequence). CDR3 protein: CASSPVAGDDFGDTQYF. The CDR3 DNA is TGTGCCAGCAGCCCGGTAGCGGGGGACGATTTTGGAGATACGCAGTATTTT.

This clone was counted once. The chain is built from TRBV24-1 and TRBJ2-7; 7 nucleotides match TRBD1. The V gene's germline CDR1 is KGHDR and CDR2 SFDVKD. The CDR3 consists of 14 residues. The V gene end was trimmed by 4 bases and the J gene end by 7 bases; junction bases not matched to a gene: 9. The CDR3 DNA reads TGTGCCACCAGTGACTCGGACAGGCCGTGGGAGCAGTACTTC. Its protein is CATSDSDRPWEQYF.

The CDR3 region has the DNA TGTGCCAGCAGCTTATTCGGGTTTACCACAGATACGCAGTATTTT. As protein: CASSLFGFTTDTQYF. This chain connects TRBV7-8 to TRBJ2-3, with D hard to call. Germline assignment: CDR1 SGHVS and CDR2 FQNEAQ. V lost 2 bases to trimming and J lost 2 bases, with 11 bases between them. The CDR3 covers 15 residues.

The rearrangement joins TRBV23-1 to TRBJ1-2; maybe TRBD1 (6 bases). TRBV23-1 counts as an open reading frame of uncertain function. CDR3 length: 18 residues. V shed 2 bases and J shed 3 bases, with 22 bases lying between them. CDR3 in amino acids: CASSQGPGAVQSDYGYTF. The CDR3 DNA reads as TGCGCCAGCAGTCAAGGGCCGGGGGCAGTCCAATCCGACTATGGCTACACCTTC.

The V call is TRBV5-1, the J call TRBJ1-5; perhaps TRBD1 as D (5 bases). Trimming cost V 4 bases and J 8 bases, with 16 bases left between them. In germline, CDR1 is SGHRS, CDR2 YFSETQ. There are 14 residues in the CDR3. As DNA, the CDR3 is TGCGCCAGCAGCCCTGGACACGGCGGTGAGCCCCAGCATTTT. Translating it yields CASSPGHGGEPQHF.

The V gene is TRBV5-5, the J gene TRBJ1-1; 7 bases map to TRBD1. This CDR3 spans 12 amino acids. Trimming removed 4 bases from V and 10 bases from J; junction bases left unmatched: 7. Germline CDR1 is SGHKS and CDR2 is YYEKEE (reference sequence). The chain's CDR3 is CASSLSRGRAFF. The CDR3 nucleotides are TGTGCCAGCAGCCTCAGCAGGGGGAGAGCTTTCTTT.

The chain links TRBV12-5 to TRBJ1-1, with D unclear. V lost 6 bases to trimming and J lost 1 base, with 9 bases between them. The germline gives CDR1 LGHNT, CDR2 FRNRAP. CDR3 length: 13 amino acids. CDR3 protein: CASGPRGNTEAFF. The CDR3 nucleotides are TGTGCTAGTGGGCCCCGGGGGAACACTGAAGCTTTCTTT.

J is TRBJ2-1 and V is TRBV7-2; 13 nucleotides align to TRBD2. The V gene end was trimmed by 1 base and the J gene end by 10 bases; junction bases not matched to a gene: 4. Germline loops: CDR1 SGHTA, CDR2 FQGNSA. The length of the CDR3 is 15 residues. DNA of the CDR3: TGTGCCAGCAGCTTAGGGGGACTAGCGGGGTTCGAGCAGTTCTTC. This codes for CASSLGGLAGFEQFF. The whole variable domain, remainder taken from reference TRBV7-2 and TRBJ2-1, is GAGVSQSPSNKVTEKGKDVELRCDPISGHTALYWYRQSLGQGLEFLIYFQGNSAPDKSGLPSDRFSAERTGGSVSTLTIQRTQQEDSAVYLCASSLGGLAGFEQFFGPGTRLTVL.

This sequence joins TRBV6-6 and TRBJ1-2; tentatively, D is TRBD1 (6 bases). The CDR3 sequence is 12 residues long. Deletions cut 6 bases from V and 6 bases from J, with 11 bases between. The germline V gene has CDR1 MNHNY and CDR2 SVGAGI (reference sequence). The CDR3 spells CASSPRQDGYTF. CDR3 coding DNA: TGTGCCAGCAGCCCACGACAGGATGGCTACACCTTC.

The chain links TRBV10-2 to TRBJ2-3; maybe TRBD1 (5 bases). The V end lost 2 bases, the J end lost 0 bases, and 15 bases lay between the germline ends. Germline V gives CDR1 WSHSY, CDR2 SAAADI. This CDR3 is 17 amino acids long. The CDR3 spells CASSETARAPSTDTQYF. The CDR3 nucleotides are TGCGCCAGCAGTGAGACGGCCAGGGCACCTAGCACAGATACGCAGTATTTT.